This is a list of T cell receptor beta chains from one sample in a study of CD8+CD57+ T cells in acquired aplastic anemia. MiXCR was run by TCRdb on the reads, yielding one entry per CDR3 protein. The sample lists around 200,000 distinct CDR3 sequences, around 50% occurring once. Sequencing was performed on sorted CD4+, CD8+, or CD8+CD57+ T cells (not recorded which) from PBMCs. All receptors derive from a human donor with aplastic anemia. Each CDR3 is given with its conserved first and last residue. A D gene is named only where the DNA matches it firmly. Rows may omit the clone size; those that give it use once, few, many or a size class.

v_call	clone_size	d_call	j_call	cdr3_length	cdr3_nt	cdr3_aa
TRBV11-2	few	TRBD1	TRBJ1-6	16	TGTGCCAGCAGCACATCCCGACAGGGGCGGAATTCACCCCTCCACTTT	CASSTSRQGRNSPLHF
TRBV7-9	NA	TRBD1	TRBJ1-2	15	TGTGCCAGCAGCATACCGGGACAGACTAACTATGGCTACACCTTC	CASSIPGQTNYGYTF
TRBV2	NA	NA	TRBJ2-3	16	TGTGCCAGCAGTTACGGGACCCCTGCTAGCACAGATACGCAGTATTTT	CASSYGTPASTDTQYF
TRBV2	NA	TRBD2	TRBJ2-3	16	TGTGCCAGCAGTCCTAGGACTAGCGGGGGCACAGATACGCAGTATTTT	CASSPRTSGGTDTQYF
TRBV7-8	NA	TRBD1	TRBJ2-7	12	TGTGCCAGCAGTTCAGACAGGGTCGAGCAGTACTTC	CASSSDRVEQYF
TRBV6-1	many	NA	TRBJ2-3	13	TGTGCCAGCAATCCGTCTCAAACAGATACGCAGTATTTT	CASNPSQTDTQYF
TRBV20-1	few	TRBD1	TRBJ1-2	14	TGCAGTGCTAGGGGGGACAGGGAGTTGGATGGCTACACCTTC	CSARGDRELDGYTF
TRBV2	once	NA	TRBJ2-6	14	TGTGCCAGCAGACCCGGGACAGGGGCCAACGTCCTGACTTTC	CASRPGTGANVLTF
TRBV10-3	few	TRBD1	TRBJ1-5	15	TGTGCCATCAGTCGACAGGGGTCTAGCAATCAGCCCCAGCATTTT	CAISRQGSSNQPQHF
TRBV19	NA	NA	TRBJ1-1	15	TGTGCCAGTAGCAACTCGGGGGGGCGCGACACTGAAGCTTTCTTT	CASSNSGGRDTEAFF
TRBV20-1	NA	NA	TRBJ2-3	12	TGCAGTACCGGAGAGGCGTCAGATACGCAGTATTTT	CSTGEASDTQYF
TRBV20-1	many	NA	TRBJ1-2	13	TGCAGTGCGCCGACCAGGGGCTTGGATGGCTACACCTTC	CSAPTRGLDGYTF
TRBV2	few	TRBD1	TRBJ1-4	15	TGTGCCAGCAGTGAAGTTGGGGGACAGGAGGAAAAACTGTTTTTT	CASSEVGGQEEKLFF
TRBV11-1	NA	TRBD2	TRBJ2-3	16	TGTGCCAGCAGCAGGGCGGGGGGAAGAGGCACAGATACGCAGTATTTT	CASSRAGGRGTDTQYF
TRBV7-8	NA	TRBD2	TRBJ2-3	16	TGTGCCAGCAGCCCGGGGATCCGCGGGGGATCAGATACGCAGTATTTT	CASSPGIRGGSDTQYF
TRBV7-2	many	NA	TRBJ2-5	14	TGTGCCAGCAGCCGCGACAGGTCCCGGGAGACCCAGTACTTC	CASSRDRSRETQYF
TRBV11-1	NA	NA	TRBJ2-3	17	TGTGCCAGCAGCTTAGTCCAGGGTGAATTCCTAACCGGTACGCAGTATTTT	CASSLVQGEFLTGTQYF
TRBV24-1	NA	TRBD1	TRBJ2-3	18	TGTGCCACCAGTGATTTGCAGTGGACAGGCTCTAGCACAGATACGCAGTATTTT	CATSDLQWTGSSTDTQYF
TRBV5-1	NA	NA	TRBJ1-1	14	TGCGCCAGCAATAGCTGGGCATCGAACACTGAAGCTTTCTTT	CASNSWASNTEAFF
TRBV19	NA	NA	TRBJ2-1	12	TGTGCCAGTAGTATCCCAGGCAATGAGCAGTTCTTC	CASSIPGNEQFF
TRBV29-1	few	NA	TRBJ2-3	14	TGCAGCGTAGTAACGGATGGATACACAGATACGCAGTATTTT	CSVVTDGYTDTQYF
TRBV15	NA	NA	TRBJ2-7	13	TGTGCCACCGGTCCCGGGTTATCCTACGAGCAGTACTTC	CATGPGLSYEQYF
TRBV4-2	NA	TRBD1	TRBJ1-2	15	TGTGCCAGCAGCCAAGATTCTACAGGGGGCGAGGGCTACACCTTC	CASSQDSTGGEGYTF
TRBV7-9	NA	NA	TRBJ1-2	15	TGTGCCAGCAGCTCGGACAGCCTCCCTCGCTATGGCTACACCTTC	CASSSDSLPRYGYTF
TRBV18	NA	NA	TRBJ2-5	15	TGTGCCAGCTCAACCACGACAGAAATGGGAGAGACCCAGTACTTC	CASSTTTEMGETQYF
TRBV27	few	NA	TRBJ1-5	18	TGTGCCAGCAGTTCTCCTGTTAACCGGGTAGAGGGAAGACAGCCCCAGCATTTT	CASSSPVNRVEGRQPQHF
TRBV29-1	few	TRBD1	TRBJ2-7	13	TGCAGCGTTGACGGGCAGGGGGCGAGCGAGCAGTACTTC	CSVDGQGASEQYF
TRBV25-1	few	NA	TRBJ2-1	19	TGTGCCAGCAGTGAATTGGGCGGTACTGGGCTAGCGAACTACAATGAGCAGTTCTTC	CASSELGGTGLANYNEQFF
TRBV2	few	NA	TRBJ1-1	13	TGTGCCAGCACCGAGGAAGCTAACACTGAAGCTTTCTTT	CASTEEANTEAFF
TRBV19	many	NA	TRBJ1-5	15	TGTGCCAGTCGCACAATTCAGGCCAGCGGTCAGCCCCAGCATTTT	CASRTIQASGQPQHF
TRBV10-3	few	TRBD1	TRBJ2-7	13	TGTGCCTCAAAGACAGGGCCGACTGGGGAGCAGTACTTC	CASKTGPTGEQYF
TRBV29-1	few	NA	TRBJ2-1	12	TGCAGCGTTAGAACTAGGCATAATGAGCAGTTCTTC	CSVRTRHNEQFF
TRBV6-1	many	NA	TRBJ2-7	16	TGTGCCAGCAGCCCCCCTGGGGGTTGGACGGCCTACGAGCAGTACTTC	CASSPPGGWTAYEQYF